This T cell receptor (beta chain) was profiled in a study of glioma-infiltrating T cells. Amplification of TCR alpha and beta CDR3 regions from RNA used iRepertoire nested multiplex PCR. Via MiXCR, TCRdb re-called the multiplex PCR reads, giving one row per CDR3 protein. The sample has about 94,000 distinct CDR3 sequences; 23% are singletons. This clonotype was seen ten or more times. Its target is unknown. Study-level results: Tissue-blood divergence was below expectation in non-neoplastic patients, above in gliomas.

CDR1 and CDR2 (germline): MDHEN, SYDVKM. V was pared by 7 bases and J by 0 bases, with 12 bases between. The CDR3 loop spans 15 amino acids. The chain employs TRBV28 and TRBJ1-4, with no clear D. The clonotype was recovered from a human donor with low-grade glioma or glioblastoma, undergoing nonglioma brain surgery, or in good health (not recorded which). The sample taken for sequencing was glioma tissue, nonneoplastic brain tissue, or PBMCs (not recorded which). In nucleotides, the CDR3 is TGTGCCAGCATCTCGGGTGGGGCAACTAATGAAAAACTGTTTTTT. It encodes CASISGGATNEKLFF.